This passage covers 30 T cell receptor beta chains from one sample sequenced in a study of T-cell memory formation after mild COVID-19 listed by TCRdb under 2021. The library was produced with 5' RACE. Data came from an Illumina NovaSeq 6000. TCRdb cleaned the public reads at Q25 with fastp, built clones with MiXCR and kept in-frame beta chains. Here each entry gathers all rows of one CDR3 protein and keeps the most common genes and DNA. The sample data list about half a million distinct CDR3 sequences, and 15% to 20% of these were observed just once. 12% of the sample is in the top ten clones. Sequencing input: PBMCs or a T cell subset sorted from them (not recorded which). These receptor sequences come from an adult woman who had mild COVID-19 (a few samples of this study predate the infection). The sample titles of this study are shuffled in the database, so cell type and time point are left out; the donor was told from shared clones.

The chain links TRBV29-1 to TRBJ1-5; D is ambiguous. This CDR3 contains 13 residues. Trimming pared 4 bases from V and 1 base from J, leaving 8 bases between. The germline V gene has CDR1 SQVTM and CDR2 ANQGSEA. CDR3 bases: TGCAGCGTTGGTTCCAGGAGCAATCAGCCCCAGCATTTT. It translates to CSVGSRSNQPQHF.

The chain employs TRBV7-9 and TRBJ2-2, with D perhaps TRBD1 (6 bases). Looked up from germline, CDR1 is SEHNR and CDR2 is FQNEAQ (reference sequence). The CDR3 loop spans 15 amino acids. The V and J ends lost 5 bases and 6 bases respectively, with 16 bases between them. In DNA form, the CDR3 reads TGTGCCAGCAGCCAACTGGGGGCGCAAGCCGGGGAGCTGTTTTTT. It specifies CASSQLGAQAGELFF.

This clonotype was observed many times. The chain is built from TRBV14 and TRBJ2-3; a weak D match, TRBD1 (5 bases). Trimming stripped 3 bases from V and 2 bases from J, with 15 bases between. Germline CDR1 SGHDN, CDR2 FVKESK. The CDR3 consists of 16 residues. The CDR3 reads CASSHVAGLVTDTQYF. CDR3 coding DNA: TGTGCCAGCAGCCACGTGGCAGGGTTAGTCACAGATACGCAGTATTTT.

The V call is TRBV2, the J call TRBJ2-1, with D uncertain. The CDR3 is 12 amino acids. The V gene lost 1 base and the J gene lost 10 bases, with 8 bases spanning the gap. The germline gives CDR1 SNHLY, CDR2 FYNNEI. CDR3 protein: CASSEEQSEQFF. CDR3 sequence (DNA): TGTGCCAGCAGTGAAGAACAGAGCGAGCAGTTCTTC.

The V call is TRBV11-1, the J call TRBJ2-7, with D possibly being TRBD2 (5 bases). The CDR3 is 17 amino acids. From germline, CDR1 is SGHAT and CDR2 FQDESV (reference sequence). V was trimmed by 0 bases and J by 6 bases, leaving 21 bases between them. The CDR3 sequence: CASSLAGSEDSALEQYF. In DNA, the CDR3 is TGTGCCAGCAGCTTAGCGGGTTCAGAGGACTCCGCCCTCGAGCAGTACTTC.

This clonotype was observed a few times. The rearrangement joins TRBV4-3 to TRBJ2-7; possibly TRBD2 for D (5 bases). Trimming stripped 1 base from V and 4 bases from J, with 14 bases between. CDR1 and CDR2 (germline): LGHNA, YSLEER. The CDR3 is 15 amino acids. CDR3 protein: CASSQVPGMGYEQYF. As DNA, the CDR3 is TGCGCCAGCAGCCAAGTCCCGGGGATGGGGTACGAGCAGTACTTC.

This clonotype was counted between two and nine times. The rearrangement uses TRBV7-3 and TRBJ1-3; 9 bases match TRBD1. The germline CDR1 and CDR2 sequences are SGHTA and FQGTGA. The CDR3 sequence is 18 residues long. Trimming removed 5 bases from V and 7 bases from J; junction bases left unmatched: 18. The CDR3 DNA reads as TGTGCCAGCAGCGCTCCGCCGGGACAGGGTGGAGACGGGAACACCATATATTTT. Translation: CASSAPPGQGGDGNTIYF.

The chain employs TRBV24-1 and TRBJ2-1; 8 positions match TRBD2. CDR1 is KGHDR and CDR2 is SFDVKD in the germline V gene. With V trimmed by 0 bases and J by 5 bases, 11 bases remained unmatched. This CDR3 spans 18 amino acids. DNA of the CDR3: TGTGCCACCAGTGATTTGCCGATAGCGGGAACCGGGAACAATGAGCAGTTCTTC. Its translation: CATSDLPIAGTGNNEQFF.

This clonotype was seen more than once but under ten times. The chain recombines TRBV4-1 with TRBJ1-2; TRBD1 matches at 8 bases. Germline lookup yields CDR1 MGHRA and CDR2 YSYEKL. After removal of 0 bases from V and 5 bases from J, the junction contained 8 bases not matched to a gene. The CDR3 covers 16 residues. The CDR3: CASSQDGQGIIYGYTF. In DNA, the CDR3 is TGCGCCAGCAGCCAAGACGGACAGGGAATTATATATGGCTACACCTTC.

V is TRBV7-3 and J is TRBJ2-1; 8 positions agree with TRBD2. Germline trimming cut 4 bases from V and 7 bases from J; bases unmatched to any gene: 9. The CDR3 has 15 residues. Germline-derived CDR1 and CDR2 are SGHTA and FQGTGA. CDR3 protein: CASSSTGGVMNEQFF. Here the CDR3 DNA reads TGTGCCAGCAGCTCGACGGGGGGGGTCATGAATGAGCAGTTCTTC.

This clonotype showed up just a few times. The chain uses TRBV3-1 and TRBJ1-1; no definite D call. Germline values: CDR1 LGHDT, CDR2 YNNKEL (reference sequence). The CDR3 is made up of 13 amino acids. Trimming took 3 bases from V and 3 from J, leaving 8 bases between them. The DNA for the CDR3 is TGTGCCAGCAGCCAGTTTGGGTACACTGAAGCTTTCTTT. Its translation: CASSQFGYTEAFF.

In its sample, this clonotype was seen a few times. The chain has TRBV10-3 and TRBJ1-1; 8 positions match TRBD1. V lost 2 bases and J lost 3; bases outside the gene matches: 8. CDR3 length: 16 residues. CDR1 and CDR2 from the germline V gene are ENHRY and SYGVKD. The CDR3 coding sequence is TGTGCCATCAGTGAGCCTGACAGGGGTGGGCACACTGAAGCTTTCTTT. This translates into CAISEPDRGGHTEAFF.

This clonotype was picked up many times. The chain joins TRBV6-4 to TRBJ2-2; the D gene could be TRBD1 or TRBD2 (6 bases each). Trimming removed 3 bases at V and 7 bases at J, with 15 bases between. Germline assignment: CDR1 MRHNA and CDR2 SNTAGT. The CDR3 runs to 15 residues. CDR3 sequence: CASSDRPGANGELFF. CDR3 in DNA: TGTGCCAGCAGTGATCGCCCGGGGGCCAACGGGGAGCTGTTTTTT.

J is TRBJ2-3 and V is TRBV27; D unresolved. Germline V gene sequence: CDR1 MNHEY, CDR2 SMNVEV (reference sequence). This CDR3 comprises 14 residues. The V and J ends lost 6 bases and 4 bases respectively, with 14 bases between them. CDR3 in amino acids: CASSYRRSADTQYF. As DNA, the CDR3 is TGTGCCAGCAGCTATCGAAGGTCCGCAGATACGCAGTATTTT.

This sequence joins TRBV6-5 and TRBJ1-3; D may be TRBD1 (5 bases). Trimming took off 2 bases at V and 0 bases at J, with 14 bases between the two ends. The CDR3 is made up of 17 amino acids. Germline assignment: CDR1 MNHEY and CDR2 SVGAGI. CDR3 sequence reads: CASSYLSEGLSGNTIYF. The CDR3 DNA sequence: TGTGCCAGCAGTTACCTCTCTGAGGGGCTCTCTGGAAACACCATATATTTT.

The CDR3 sequence: CASSFSGRAGNGYTF. Here the CDR3 DNA reads TGTGCCAGCAGTTTTTCGGGCAGGGCGGGGAATGGCTACACCTTC. The V call is TRBV27, the J call TRBJ1-2; D may be TRBD1 (5 bases). Deletions cut 3 bases from V and 6 bases from J, with 17 bases between. The CDR3 has 15 amino acids. CDR1 and CDR2 (germline): MNHEY, SMNVEV (reference sequence).

The rearrangement joins TRBV29-1 to TRBJ1-1; 8 bases agree with TRBD1. Germline trimming cut 6 bases from V and 1 base from J; bases unmatched to any gene: 4. The CDR3 loop spans 13 amino acids. Germline V gene lookup returns CDR1 SQVTM and CDR2 ANQGSEA. The CDR3 protein is CSVRTGKNTEAFF. For the CDR3, the DNA is TGCAGCGTGAGGACAGGGAAGAACACTGAAGCTTTCTTT.

Here the CDR3 DNA reads TGTGCCACCGTCATTGGACAGGGCCGTGGTAATTCACCCCTCCACTTT. It specifies CATVIGQGRGNSPLHF. This chain connects TRBV7-2 to TRBJ1-6, with TRBD1 identical over 8 bases. Germline assignment: CDR1 SGHTA and CDR2 FQGNSA. The CDR3 loop spans 16 amino acids. Trimming took 10 bases from V and 6 from J; bases not matched to a gene: 14.

CDR3 protein: CSVGAGTARYGYTF. In DNA form, the CDR3 reads TGCAGCGTTGGGGCCGGGACCGCCCGCTATGGCTACACCTTC. This chain joins TRBV29-1 and TRBJ1-2; tentatively, D is TRBD1 (5 bases). V lost 4 bases, J lost 4 bases, and 16 bases lay in between. Germline V lookup: CDR1 SQVTM, CDR2 ANQGSEA. CDR3 length: 14 amino acids.

The chain carries TRBV7-2 and TRBJ2-7, with unresolved D. Germline V gene data show CDR1 as SGHTA and CDR2 as FQGNSA. This CDR3 spans 13 amino acids. The ends were cut back, 5 bases at V and 3 bases at J, with 11 bases in the middle. As DNA, the CDR3 is TGTGCCAGCAGCAAAAGCCTGGTCTACGAGCAGTACTTC. Protein sequence: CASSKSLVYEQYF.

V is TRBV2 and J is TRBJ1-1; D remains ambiguous. The germline V gene encodes CDR1 SNHLY and CDR2 FYNNEI. The CDR3 is made up of 14 amino acids. V lost 6 bases and J lost 0, with 11 bases in between. The CDR3: CASSDDGVNTEAFF. As DNA, the CDR3 is TGTGCCAGCAGCGACGACGGGGTGAACACTGAAGCTTTCTTT. The full variable domain, its missing parts supplied by reference TRBV2 and TRBJ1-1, is EPEVTQTPSHQVTQMGQEVILRCVPISNHLYFYWYRQILGQKVEFLVSFYNNEISEKSEIFDDQFSVERPDGSNFTLKIRSTKLEDSAMYFCASSDDGVNTEAFFGQGTRLTVV.

The V and J genes are TRBV7-8 and TRBJ1-1, with TRBD1 matching over 7 bases. The CDR3 is 11 residues long. V was pared by 4 bases and J by 11 bases, with 4 bases of the junction left unmatched. Germline loops: CDR1 SGHVS, CDR2 FQNEAQ. CDR3 loop: CASSSTGDAFF. The CDR3 nucleotides read TGTGCCAGCAGCTCAACAGGGGACGCTTTCTTT.

This chain uses TRBV3-1 with TRBJ2-5, with TRBD2 identical over 7 bases. The germline V gene has CDR1 LGHDT and CDR2 YNNKEL (reference sequence). The CDR3 length is 16 residues. The J segment lost 0 bases and the V segment lost 3 bases, leaving 7 bases of the junction unmatched. The CDR3 coding sequence is TGTGCCAGCAGCCACGGGCTAGCGGTAAACCAAGAGACCCAGTACTTC. The encoded protein is CASSHGLAVNQETQYF.

As concerns this clonotype: One junction end disagrees with the germline gene, perhaps due to a read error. The rearrangement uses TRBV2 and TRBJ2-5; maybe TRBD1 (6 bases). From germline, CDR1 is SNHLY and CDR2 FYNNEI. The CDR3 runs 17 residues. CDR3 protein: CDSKRQGRWSNRETQYF. The CDR3 coding sequence is TGTGACAGCAAGAGGCAGGGGCGCTGGTCCAATAGAGAGACCCAGTACTTC.

Comment on this clonotype: Its ends do not fully match the called genes, so a read error is possible. J is TRBJ2-1 and V is TRBV7-9; D could derive from TRBD1 or TRBD2 (6 bases each). Germline CDR1 SEHNR, CDR2 FQNEAQ (reference sequence). The CDR3 runs to 14 residues. The CDR3 region is CDSSPRGDYNEQFF. As DNA, the CDR3 is TGTGACAGCAGCCCAAGGGGGGACTACAATGAGCAGTTCTTC.

This clonotype showed up many times. The chain recombines TRBV6-5 with TRBJ2-1; 13 positions match TRBD2. This CDR3 comprises 16 residues. The J segment lost 1 base and the V segment lost 5 bases, leaving 2 bases of the junction unmatched. Germline V CDR1 and CDR2: MNHEY, SVGAGI. CDR3 region: CASSRTSGGSYNEQFF. The CDR3 bases are TGTGCCAGCAGTCGGACTAGCGGGGGATCCTACAATGAGCAGTTCTTC.

J is TRBJ2-3 and V is TRBV5-1; no definite D call. The CDR3 totals 12 residues. V was pared by 0 bases and J by 5 bases, with 4 bases between. Germline values: CDR1 SGHRS, CDR2 YFSETQ. The CDR3 here is CASSLDRDTQYF. CDR3 DNA: TGCGCCAGCAGCTTGGATAGAGATACGCAGTATTTT.

The rearrangement links TRBV4-1 to TRBJ1-2; D is undetermined. CDR1 is MGHRA and CDR2 is YSYEKL in the germline V gene. The CDR3 is 16 residues long. Trimming took off 0 bases at V and 0 bases at J, with 11 bases between the two ends. The CDR3 here is CASSQDGGETNYGYTF. CDR3 nucleotides: TGCGCCAGCAGCCAAGACGGAGGAGAGACTAACTATGGCTACACCTTC.

This clonotype turned up a few times. V gene TRBV10-3 combines with J gene TRBJ2-3; maybe TRBD1 (5 bases). CDR3 length: 16 residues. V lost 0 bases to trimming and J lost 1 base, with 11 bases between them. The germline V gene encodes CDR1 ENHRY and CDR2 SYGVKD. CDR3 protein: CAISESDSSGTDTQYF. CDR3 bases: TGTGCCATCAGTGAGTCTGACAGTTCAGGCACAGATACGCAGTATTTT.

This sequence joins TRBV5-1 and TRBJ2-7; tentatively, D is TRBD1 (6 bases). V was shortened by 4 bases and J by 5 bases, with 10 bases between the two germline ends. The CDR3 consists of 12 residues. CDR1 SGHRS and CDR2 YFSETQ come from the germline V gene. The CDR3 spells CASSLAGDEQYF. The DNA of the CDR3 is TGCGCCAGCAGCCTGGCAGGGGACGAGCAGTACTTC.